This TCR beta chain was identified in a study of beta chain features in type 1 diabetes. General observations from the study: Within each of all four CD4+ subsets, Type 1 diabetes patients had TCRB CDR3s that were moderately but significantly shorter. The question left open here concerned HLA type influencing TCRB rearrangement.

Expressed TCRB transcripts were sequenced because the isolated RNA had all been reverse transcribed beforehand. Produced via immunoSEQ multiplex PCR; TCRdb's table is partial and in-frame only. The table has roughly 450,000 clones, about 10% seen once. To note about this clone: Its antigen is not identified.

This TCR derives from a young woman in good health. Sequences were obtained from naive CD4+ T cells from blood.

CDR3 protein: CASSQGPTGYNEQFF. The CDR3 coding sequence is TGCGCCAGCAGCCAAGGCCCGACGGGATACAATGAGCAGTTCTTC. The chain combines TRBV4-3 with TRBJ2-1; the D gene is possibly TRBD2 (5 bases). The CDR3 sequence is 15 residues long. Germline CDR1 reads LGHNA; CDR2 reads YSLEER. V was shortened by 1 base and J by 4 bases, with 11 bases between the two germline ends.